These 10 T cell receptor beta chains originate from one sample sequenced in a study of radiotherapy plus CTLA-4 blockade in lung cancer listed by TCRdb under 2018. Libraries were prepared through the immunoSEQ multiplex PCR assay. TCRdb's version of the immuneACCESS table is confined to in-frame rearrangements and falls short of the full clone set. An unresolved V gene accounts for under half of the shortfall where checked; the remainder is of unknown origin. In all, the sample holds over 14,000 clones, and about 70% of those were seen once. The top ten clones comprise 50% to 65% of the sample. The specimen comprised peripheral blood, sampled from a patient treated with radiotherapy plus ipilimumab. The receptors were gathered from a human donor with non-small cell lung cancer whose response to radiotherapy plus ipilimumab could not be evaluated.

V and J are TRBV29-1 and TRBJ2-5; the match to TRBD1 covers 8 bases. This CDR3 is 13 amino acids long. V trimming: 7 bases; J trimming: 5 bases; junction bases outside the gene matches: 9. CDR1 and CDR2 from the germline V gene are SQVTM and ANQGSEA. This CDR3 is CSAWTGQGETQYF. For the CDR3, the DNA is TGCAGCGCCTGGACAGGGCAAGGGGAGACCCAGTACTTC. The complete variable domain, with remaining parts taken from reference TRBV29-1 and TRBJ2-5, reads SAVISQKPSRDICQRGTSLTIQCQVDSQVTMMFWYRQQPGQSLTLIATANQGSEATYESGFVIDKFPISRPNLTFSTLTVSNMSPEDSSIYLCSAWTGQGETQYFGPGTRLLVL.

The sample holds one count of this clone. The chain has TRBV7-8 and TRBJ2-7; 9 bases line up with TRBD1. Germline assignment: CDR1 SGHVS and CDR2 FQNEAQ. The CDR3 spans 16 residues. Trimming at V came to 6 bases and at J to 5 bases, leaving 14 bases not matched to a gene. The CDR3 here is CASSTTGTGSSNEQYV. In DNA, the CDR3 is TGTGCCAGCAGTACTACCGGGACAGGGAGTTCGAACGAGCAGTACGTC.

In its sample, this clone was seen a few times. The chain is built from TRBV6-1 and TRBJ1-3; a weak D match, TRBD1 (6 bases). The CDR3 runs to 14 residues. V was pared by 2 bases and J by 4 bases, with 9 bases between. CDR1 MNHNS and CDR2 SASEGT come from the germline V gene. The DNA of the CDR3 is TGTGCCAGCAGTGAACTACAGGGAGGAAACACCATATATTTT. Its translation: CASSELQGGNTIYF.

V gene TRBV7-2 combines with J gene TRBJ2-7, with 8 bases lining up with TRBD2. The CDR3 totals 14 residues. CDR1 SGHTA and CDR2 FQGNSA come from the germline V gene. The V and J ends lost 3 bases and 4 bases, in that order; junction bases with no gene match: 5. CDR3 sequence (DNA): TGTGCCAGCAGCTTTACTAGCGGAGATTACGAGCAGTACTTC. It is translated as CASSFTSGDYEQYF.

The V gene is TRBV7-8, the J gene TRBJ1-2; 11 positions match TRBD1. J lost 5 bases, V lost 4 bases, and 9 bases had no gene match. The CDR3 sequence is 16 residues long. Germline CDR1 and CDR2: SGHVS and FQNEAQ. The CDR3 DNA sequence: TGTGCCAGCAGCTCCTTCGGACAGGGGGCAAAGTATGGCTACACCTTC. Protein product: CASSSFGQGAKYGYTF.

The table lists this clone with a few counts. This chain joins TRBV19 and TRBJ1-1; 7 nucleotides match TRBD1. The V gene's germline CDR1 is LNHDA and CDR2 SQIVND (reference sequence). CDR3 length: 12 residues. V gave up 8 bases and J gave up 6 bases; unmatched junction bases: 6. CDR3 sequence: CASGNRGAEAFF. The DNA for the CDR3 is TGTGCCAGTGGGAACAGGGGCGCTGAAGCTTTCTTT.

Judged by abundance, this clone is medium-sized (0.01 to 0.1%). This chain uses TRBV21-1 with TRBJ1-1; the listed D gene, TRBD1, was not tested against the DNA. TRBV21-1 is assigned pseudogene status. This CDR3 is 15 amino acids long. In DNA, the CDR3 is TGTGCCAGCAGCCCCATGGACAGGGGGAATTCGGAAGCTTTCTTT. It yields the protein CASSPMDRGNSEAFF.

This clone was counted only a few times. The chain links TRBV9 to TRBJ1-4; unclear D gene. V lost 0 bases and J 0 bases, leaving 9 bases between the germline ends. The CDR3 extends over 16 amino acids. Germline V gene data show CDR1 as SGDLS and CDR2 as YYNGEE. The CDR3 sequence is CASSVAPGATNEKLFF. The CDR3 DNA reads as TGTGCCAGCAGCGTAGCTCCCGGAGCAACTAATGAAAAACTGTTTTTT.

This chain joins TRBV18 and TRBJ1-2, with TRBD1 matching 7 bases. CDR1 KGHSH and CDR2 LQKENI come from the germline V gene. The CDR3 length is 14 residues. Trimming cost V 4 bases and J 4 bases; bases outside gene matches: 6. The CDR3 spells CASSRSGQIYGYTF. CDR3 coding DNA: TGTGCCAGCTCACGGTCGGGACAGATCTATGGCTACACCTTC. Drawing the rest from reference TRBV18 and TRBJ1-2, the complete variable domain is NAGVMQNPRHLVRRRGQEARLRCSPMKGHSHVYWYRQLPEEGLKFMVYLQKENIIDESGMPKERFSAEFPKEGPSILRIQQVVRGDSAAYFCASSRSGQIYGYTFGSGTRLTVV.

V and J are TRBV27 and TRBJ2-6; D is uncertain. With 8 bases removed from V and 4 bases from J, the gap between germline ends came to 9 bases. CDR3 length: 13 amino acids. Germline lookup yields CDR1 MNHEY and CDR2 SMNVEV (reference sequence). The CDR3 DNA reads TGTGCCAGCGCAGGTCCCGGGGCCAACGTCCTGACTTTC. Translation: CASAGPGANVLTF.